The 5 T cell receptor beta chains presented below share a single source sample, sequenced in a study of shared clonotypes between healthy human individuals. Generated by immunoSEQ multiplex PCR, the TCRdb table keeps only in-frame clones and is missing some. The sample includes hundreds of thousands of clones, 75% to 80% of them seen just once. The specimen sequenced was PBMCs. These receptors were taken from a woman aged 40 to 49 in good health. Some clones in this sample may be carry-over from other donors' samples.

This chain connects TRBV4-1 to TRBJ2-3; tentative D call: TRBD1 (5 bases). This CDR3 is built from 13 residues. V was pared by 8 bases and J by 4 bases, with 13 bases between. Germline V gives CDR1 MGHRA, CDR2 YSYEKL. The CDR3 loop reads CASRPTVADTQYF. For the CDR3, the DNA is TGCGCCAGCCGACCGACAGTTGCAGATACGCAGTATTTT.

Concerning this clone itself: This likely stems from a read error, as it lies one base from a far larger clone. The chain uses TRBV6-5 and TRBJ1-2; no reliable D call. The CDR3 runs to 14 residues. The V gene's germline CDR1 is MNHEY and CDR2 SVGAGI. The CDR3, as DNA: TGTGCCAGCAGACCCCCCGGGGAGAAGAGTGGCTACATCTTC. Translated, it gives CASRPPGEKSGYIF.

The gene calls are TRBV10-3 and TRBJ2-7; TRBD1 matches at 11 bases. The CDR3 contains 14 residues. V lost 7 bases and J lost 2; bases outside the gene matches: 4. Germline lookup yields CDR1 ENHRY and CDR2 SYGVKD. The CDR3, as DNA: TGTGCCATCACCGTGGACAGGGGGCCCTACGAGCAGTACTTC. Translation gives CAITVDRGPYEQYF.

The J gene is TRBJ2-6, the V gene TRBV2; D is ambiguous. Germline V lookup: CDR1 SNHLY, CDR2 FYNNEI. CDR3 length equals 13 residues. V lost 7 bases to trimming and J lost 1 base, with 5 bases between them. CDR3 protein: CASTESGANVLTF. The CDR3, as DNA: TGTGCCAGCACCGAATCTGGGGCCAACGTCCTGACTTTC.

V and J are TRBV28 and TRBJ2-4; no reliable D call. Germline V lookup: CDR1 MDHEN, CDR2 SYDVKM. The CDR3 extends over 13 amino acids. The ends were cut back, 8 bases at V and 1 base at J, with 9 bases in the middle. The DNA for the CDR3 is TGTGCCAGCGAGGCGCCGGCCAAAAACATTCAGTACTTC. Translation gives CASEAPAKNIQYF.